This passage covers 13 T cell receptor beta chains from one sample sequenced in a study of blood T cell repertoires in COVID-19. Measured with immunoSEQ multiplex PCR; TCRdb has only the in-frame clones, and not every one. The top ten clones hold less than 11% of a sample with a few hundred thousand clones, about 90% of them seen once. The specimen sequenced was peripheral blood. The receptors shown here come from a woman aged 25-40 years with COVID-19, enrolled during active disease.

This chain links TRBV5-1 with TRBJ2-1, with TRBD2 matching over 10 bases. In germline, CDR1 is SGHRS, CDR2 YFSETQ. V gave up 7 bases and J gave up 9 bases; unmatched junction bases: 7. CDR3 length: 13 residues. The CDR3 loop reads CASGLADRGEQFF. Here the CDR3 DNA reads TGCGCCAGCGGACTAGCGGATAGAGGTGAGCAGTTCTTC.

The CDR3 loop reads CASSLQGYNEQFF. The DNA of the CDR3 is TGTGCCAGCAGCTTACAGGGCTACAATGAGCAGTTCTTC. This chain links TRBV3-1 (or the pseudogene TRBV3-2) with TRBJ2-1; possibly TRBD1 for D (6 bases). CDR1 and CDR2 (germline): LGHDT, YNNKEL (reference sequence). The V gene lost 5 bases and the J gene lost 3 bases, with 8 bases spanning the gap. This CDR3 has 13 amino acids.

V is TRBV9 and J is TRBJ2-5; the D is unclear. Germline loops: CDR1 SGDLS, CDR2 YYNGEE. Trimming shortened V by 4 bases and J by 2 bases, and 9 bases separated the two germline ends. The CDR3 runs to 13 residues. The CDR3 spells CASSIGSQETQYF. CDR3 coding DNA: TGTGCCAGCAGCATCGGGTCACAAGAGACCCAGTACTTC.

The J gene is TRBJ2-3, the V gene TRBV7-2; 8 nucleotides line up with TRBD2. Unmatched junction bases numbered 5, after V lost 3 bases and J lost 0 bases. The CDR3 is 16 residues long. CDR1 and CDR2 (germline): SGHTA, FQGNSA. The CDR3 region has the DNA TGTGCCAGCAGCTTTAGGGCTAGCGGGAGCACAGATACGCAGTATTTT. Amino acids: CASSFRASGSTDTQYF.

This chain joins TRBV27 and TRBJ2-7; D perhaps matches TRBD2 (5 bases). This CDR3 contains 13 residues. Per germline, CDR1 MNHEY and CDR2 SMNVEV (reference sequence). Trimming stripped 0 bases from V and 5 bases from J, with 8 bases between. The DNA for the CDR3 is TGTGCCAGCAGTTTATCATTACTAGACGAGCAGTACTTC. This gives the protein CASSLSLLDEQYF.

The rearrangement links TRBV21-1 to TRBJ2-7; the listed D gene, TRBD2, was not tested against the DNA. TRBV21-1 is labeled a pseudogene. This CDR3 region has 12 residues. The DNA of the CDR3 is TGTGCCAGCAGACTTATCACGGGCGAGCAGTACTTC. It specifies CASRLITGEQYF.

CDR3 in amino acids: CASSLIVDSRTGGTYNEQFF. CDR3 nucleotides: TGTGCCAGCAGTTTAATTGTCGATTCGAGAACGGGAGGTACCTACAATGAGCAGTTCTTC. The V call is TRBV28, the J call TRBJ2-1; the match to TRBD2 covers 7 bases. The CDR3 runs to 20 residues. The V and J ends lost 2 bases and 2 bases, in that order; junction bases with no gene match: 18. Per germline, CDR1 MDHEN and CDR2 SYDVKM.

The rearrangement uses TRBV7-9 and TRBJ2-3; 7 nucleotides align to TRBD2. CDR1 and CDR2 from the germline V gene are SEHNR and FQNEAQ (reference sequence). The J segment lost 4 bases and the V segment lost 5 bases, leaving 18 bases of the junction unmatched. The CDR3 consists of 18 residues. The chain's CDR3 is CASSNPNFGGSISDTQYF. Written as DNA, the CDR3 is TGTGCCAGCAGCAACCCCAACTTTGGCGGGAGTATCTCAGATACGCAGTATTTT.

This clone was observed once. V and J are TRBV15 and TRBJ1-5; 8 bases map to TRBD1. The junction had 3 bases not matched to a gene; V was cut back by 6 bases and J by 2 bases. The germline CDR1 and CDR2 sequences are LNHNV and YYDKDF (reference sequence). The CDR3 has 14 residues. The CDR3 loop reads CATRTTGGNQPQHF. Here the CDR3 DNA reads TGTGCCACCAGAACGACAGGGGGCAATCAGCCCCAGCATTTT.

This clone was detected only once. The chain combines TRBV7-2 with TRBJ1-6, with a tentative D call TRBD1 (6 bases). CDR3 length: 14 residues. In germline, CDR1 is SGHTA, CDR2 FQGNSA. Trimming cost V 6 bases and J 6 bases, with 12 bases left between them. The CDR3: CASRGGGVNSPLHF. The CDR3 bases are TGTGCCAGCAGAGGGGGTGGGGTTAATTCACCCCTCCACTTT.

V gene TRBV30 combines with J gene TRBJ2-7; 8 bases are a match to TRBD1. This CDR3 is built from 14 residues. CDR1 GTSNPN and CDR2 SVGIG come from the germline V gene (reference sequence). Trimming at V came to 3 bases and at J to 4 bases, leaving 8 bases not matched to a gene. The CDR3 sequence: CAWSPRTGRYEQYF. In nucleotides, the CDR3 is TGTGCCTGGAGCCCCCGGACAGGGCGATACGAGCAGTACTTC.

The chain joins TRBV28 to TRBJ2-3; 10 bases align to TRBD2. Germline V gene sequence: CDR1 MDHEN, CDR2 SYDVKM. The CDR3 length is 15 residues. V lost 5 bases, J lost 5 bases, and 7 bases stayed unmatched. The CDR3 protein is CASSLLAGVEDTQYF. The CDR3 nucleotides are TGTGCCAGCAGTCTCCTAGCGGGAGTAGAAGATACGCAGTATTTT.

The rearrangement links TRBV7-2 to TRBJ2-7, with 7 bases matching TRBD2. This CDR3 spans 15 amino acids. Germline V lookup: CDR1 SGHTA, CDR2 FQGNSA. V lost 5 bases and J lost 0; bases outside the gene matches: 7. The DNA for the CDR3 is TGTGCCAGCAGCCGGATGGGCGGGAGCTCCTACGAGCAGTACTTC. It translates to CASSRMGGSSYEQYF.